The entry below describes one T cell receptor beta chain. This clonotype was seen a handful of times. Its specific antigen is unknown. No base quality information exists; no much larger clone differs at one position. TCRdb names Illumina HiSeq 1500 as the instrument used. The public sequencing data were trimmed at Q25 with fastp and processed into clonotypes with MiXCR by TCRdb, which kept only in-frame beta chains. CDR3 protein sequences are deduplicated, and each keeps its most common genes and DNA. The sample contains approximately 500,000 distinct CDR3 sequences, approximately 17% of them found a single time. The biggest ten clones account for roughly a quarter of the sample. This specimen comes from a study of T cell repertoires in cytomegalovirus infection (dated by TCRdb to between 2018 and 2021). In the study overall: Because public TCR beta signatures pointed to carriage of CMV infection together with the matching HLA type, the HLA type of each donor mattered for the analysis.

What the study reported, not specific to this receptor: In both this cohort and an independent approximately 400-donor cohort, the cumulative frequency of public TCR beta family members distinguished carriers of CMV infection plus the relevant HLA type. The ex vivo response was dominated by HLA-C-restricted CMV-specific TCR beta clonotypes, and the single most frequent clonotype in two of eight donors was supplied by these HLA-C-restricted clonotypes.

V and J are trimmed by 5 bases and 4 bases, and the gene matches miss 5 bases of the junction. Including the terminal cysteine and phenylalanine, the CDR3 comprises 13 residues. Only the CDR3 region is kept as DNA, spanning 39 bases read in frame from base 1. The V gene is TRBV12-3 or TRBV12-4 and the J gene is TRBJ2-7; 7 bases in the middle match TRBD1. The origin of this receptor is a human donor in good health (CMV status not recorded). Some clones in this sample may be carry-over from other donors' samples. Sequencing was carried out using CD8+ T cells from PBMCs. At the DNA level, the sequence is TGTGCCAGCAGTGTAGGACAGGTTTACGAGCAGTACTTC. It codes for CASSVGQVYEQYF.